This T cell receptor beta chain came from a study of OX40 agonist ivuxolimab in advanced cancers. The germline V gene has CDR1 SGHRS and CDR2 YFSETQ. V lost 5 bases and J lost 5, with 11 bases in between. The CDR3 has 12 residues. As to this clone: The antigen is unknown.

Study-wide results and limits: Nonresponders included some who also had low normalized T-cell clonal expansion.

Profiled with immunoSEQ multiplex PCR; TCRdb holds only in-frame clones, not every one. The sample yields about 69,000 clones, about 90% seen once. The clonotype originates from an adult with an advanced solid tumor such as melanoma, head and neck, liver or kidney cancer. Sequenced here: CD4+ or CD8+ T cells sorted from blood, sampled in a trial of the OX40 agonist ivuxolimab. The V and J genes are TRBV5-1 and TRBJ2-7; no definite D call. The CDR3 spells CASSEFGHEQYF. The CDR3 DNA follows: TGCGCCAGCAGTGAGTTCGGCCACGAGCAGTACTTC.